These 20 T cell receptor beta chains came from one sample sequenced in a study of blood T cell repertoires in COVID-19. TCRdb's table, derived via immunoSEQ multiplex PCR, lists solely in-frame clones and lacks some. Of about 100,000 clones in the sample, around 79% are singletons; the top ten hold 18%. What was sequenced was peripheral blood. The receptor set was obtained from a woman aged 80 or over with active or convalescent COVID-19.

This clone has just one count. CDR3 protein: CASRAGPYEQYF. CDR3 in DNA: TGTGCCAGCAGAGCAGGGCCCTACGAGCAGTACTTC. The chain joins TRBV2 to TRBJ2-7, with D perhaps matching TRBD1 (5 bases). This CDR3 region has 12 residues. V lost 6 bases to trimming and J lost 2 bases, with 8 bases between them. Germline V CDR1 and CDR2: SNHLY, FYNNEI.

This rearrangement joins TRBV27 to TRBJ2-1; the D gene is possibly TRBD2 (5 bases). Germline lookup yields CDR1 MNHEY and CDR2 SMNVEV (reference sequence). This CDR3 is 17 amino acids long. V lost 5 bases and J lost 0, with 17 bases in between. CDR3 coding DNA: TGTGCCAGCAGTCCCCTTTGGCGGGTCAGCTCCTACAATGAGCAGTTCTTC. Protein product: CASSPLWRVSSYNEQFF.

The chain combines TRBV19 with TRBJ1-6, with 7 bases fitting TRBD1. The CDR3 contains 15 residues. CDR1 and CDR2 (germline): LNHDA, SQIVND (reference sequence). V lost 6 bases and J lost 10; bases outside the gene matches: 12. The CDR3 DNA reads TGTGCCAGTAGAAAAACAGGGGTTGCTTGGTCACCCCTCCACTTT. Its protein is CASRKTGVAWSPLHF.

This chain uses TRBV4-1 with TRBJ2-1; possibly TRBD2 for D (6 bases). The V gene's germline CDR1 is MGHRA and CDR2 YSYEKL. The CDR3 covers 15 residues. The V gene lost 0 bases and the J gene lost 4 bases, with 10 bases spanning the gap. The CDR3 reads CASSQELAMYNEQFF. The CDR3 bases are TGCGCCAGCAGCCAAGAACTAGCTATGTACAATGAGCAGTTCTTC.

The gene calls are TRBV24-1 and TRBJ2-5; TRBD1 matches 10 bases. Germline V lookup: CDR1 KGHDR, CDR2 SFDVKD. V lost 9 bases, J lost 1 base, and 4 bases stayed unmatched. The CDR3 extends over 14 amino acids. The CDR3 nucleotides read TGTGCCACCCAGGGACAGGGGTTCCAAGAGACCCAGTACTTC. Translated: CATQGQGFQETQYF.

V and J are TRBV28 and TRBJ2-4, with TRBD2 identical over 8 bases. The ends lost 6 bases at V and 5 bases at J; junction bases unmatched: 0. Germline CDR1 MDHEN, CDR2 SYDVKM. The CDR3 is made up of 12 amino acids. CDR3 DNA: TGTGCCAGCAGGACTAGCGAAAACATTCAGTACTTC. It is translated as CASRTSENIQYF.

The chain has TRBV7-3 and TRBJ2-7; a possible D gene is TRBD2 (6 bases). The germline CDR1 and CDR2 sequences are SGHTA and FQGTGA. The CDR3 has 13 residues. The V end lost 2 bases, the J end lost 6 bases, and 11 bases lay between the germline ends. CDR3 sequence: CASSLVPEGEQYF. CDR3 nucleotides: TGTGCCAGCAGCTTAGTCCCGGAGGGCGAGCAGTACTTC.

The V gene is TRBV7-2, the J gene TRBJ1-5, with TRBD1 matching 9 bases. V gave up 5 bases and J gave up 2 bases; unmatched junction bases: 13. The CDR3 totals 18 residues. Germline assignment: CDR1 SGHTA and CDR2 FQGNSA. The CDR3: CASSPLGTGSRGNQPQHF. Here the CDR3 DNA reads TGTGCCAGCAGCCCACTCGGGACAGGGAGCCGAGGCAATCAGCCCCAGCATTTT.

The J gene is TRBJ1-5, the V gene TRBV19, with D perhaps TRBD1 (5 bases). The CDR3 spans 15 residues. CDR1 LNHDA and CDR2 SQIVND come from the germline V gene (reference sequence). Trimming shortened V by 8 bases and J by 7 bases, and 21 bases separated the two germline ends. The CDR3 bases are TGTGCCAGTGGATTAGTACGGGGGATGGGCCAGCCCCAGCATTTT. Translation: CASGLVRGMGQPQHF.

V usage is TRBV9 and J usage is TRBJ2-7; the match to TRBD1 covers 7 bases. V trimming: 0 bases; J trimming: 2 bases; junction bases outside the gene matches: 5. This CDR3 is built from 15 residues. CDR1 is SGDLS, CDR2 YYNGEE, per germline. The CDR3 spells CASSVGDSNAYEQYF. DNA of the CDR3: TGTGCCAGCAGCGTAGGGGACAGCAATGCCTACGAGCAGTACTTC.

DNA of the CDR3: TGCGCCAGCAGCTTGGCGGAGTCGACAGATACGCAGTATTTT. Amino acids: CASSLAESTDTQYF. The J gene is TRBJ2-3, the V gene TRBV5-1; D ambiguous. CDR3 length: 14 amino acids. V was trimmed by 0 bases and J by 3 bases, leaving 8 bases between them. The germline CDR1 and CDR2 sequences are SGHRS and YFSETQ.

The rearrangement links TRBV6-2 or TRBV6-3 to TRBJ2-4; D remains ambiguous. Germline loops: CDR1 MNHEY, CDR2 SVGEGT. The CDR3 extends over 19 amino acids. The V end lost 4 bases, the J end lost 0 bases, and 22 bases lay between the germline ends. The CDR3 reads CASSFNRSQTSLAKNIQYF. The DNA of the CDR3 is TGTGCCAGCAGTTTCAATCGGTCCCAAACTTCTCTAGCCAAAAACATTCAGTACTTC.

The chain combines TRBV7-9 with TRBJ2-1, with 10 bases lining up with TRBD2. This CDR3 is built from 16 residues. Per the germline V gene, CDR1 is SEHNR and CDR2 is FQNEAQ (reference sequence). Trimming at V came to 5 bases and at J to 6 bases, leaving 10 bases not matched to a gene. The CDR3 nucleotides read TGTGCCAGCAGCAGAAACCTAGCGGGAGAAGGCAATGAGCAGTTCTTC. Its protein product is CASSRNLAGEGNEQFF. The full variable domain, completed using reference TRBV7-9 and TRBJ2-1, is DTGVSQNPRHKITKRGQNVTFRCDPISEHNRLYWYRQTLGQGPEFLTYFQNEAQLEKSRLLSDRFSAERPKGSFSTLEIQRTEQGDSAMYLCASSRNLAGEGNEQFFGPGTRLTVL.

This sequence joins TRBV18 and TRBJ2-4; 10 bases match TRBD2. The CDR3 has 18 amino acids. Germline V gives CDR1 KGHSH, CDR2 LQKENI. J was trimmed by 0 bases and V by 4 bases; bases with no gene match: 9. CDR3 region: CASSRSSGSDLAKNIQYF. The CDR3 nucleotides read TGTGCCAGCTCACGGTCTAGCGGGAGTGATCTAGCCAAAAACATTCAGTACTTC.

The J gene is TRBJ2-1, the V gene TRBV5-4, with 8 bases matching TRBD2. The J segment lost 7 bases and the V segment lost 0 bases, leaving 6 bases of the junction unmatched. Germline V gives CDR1 SGHNT, CDR2 YYREEE (reference sequence). This CDR3 region has 15 residues. The CDR3 DNA reads as TGTGCCAGCAGCTTGGCGGGAGGGCCAACGAATGAGCAGTTCTTC. Protein: CASSLAGGPTNEQFF.

The V gene is TRBV7-3, the J gene TRBJ1-1; TRBD1 aligns across 7 bases. The germline CDR1 and CDR2 sequences are SGHTA and FQGTGA. Trimming at V came to 5 bases and at J to 10 bases, leaving 7 bases not matched to a gene. CDR3 length: 12 amino acids. CDR3 sequence: CASSPGGGAAFF. CDR3 DNA: TGTGCCAGCAGCCCAGGGGGTGGGGCAGCTTTCTTT.

This chain uses TRBV12-3 or TRBV12-4 with TRBJ1-2, with 9 positions matching TRBD1. The CDR3 has 13 residues. V dropped 6 bases and J dropped 7; count of bases not matched to a gene: 6. The CDR3 loop is CASREGQGSGYTF. In DNA form, the CDR3 reads TGTGCCAGCAGGGAAGGACAGGGGTCTGGCTACACCTTC.

The rearrangement links TRBV5-6 to TRBJ2-5; the D gene is possibly TRBD1 (7 bases). Trimming removed 4 bases at V and 4 bases at J, with 14 bases between. Germline lookup yields CDR1 SGHDT and CDR2 YYEEEE. There are 14 residues in the CDR3. CDR3 region: CASSRTQGGETQYF. As DNA, the CDR3 is TGTGCCAGCAGCAGGACCCAGGGGGGAGAGACCCAGTACTTC.

This clone was observed a few times. This rearrangement joins TRBV28 to TRBJ2-2; TRBD1 matches 8 bases. The germline gives CDR1 MDHEN, CDR2 SYDVKM. V shed 6 bases and J 7 bases; nucleotides not matched to a gene: 10. The CDR3 extends over 15 amino acids. CDR3 residues: CASSQGARSGGELFF. Here the CDR3 DNA reads TGTGCCAGCAGCCAGGGGGCGCGCTCTGGCGGGGAGCTGTTTTTT.

V and J are TRBV6-5 and TRBJ2-7, with D possibly TRBD2 on 6 matching bases. The germline gives CDR1 MNHEY, CDR2 SVGAGI. Trimming shortened V by 7 bases and J by 4 bases, and 11 bases separated the two germline ends. This CDR3 spans 12 amino acids. The CDR3 is CASTNGGYEQYF. CDR3 DNA sequence: TGTGCCAGCACCAATGGAGGGTACGAGCAGTACTTC.